This T cell receptor (beta chain) was sequenced in a study of blood T cell repertoires in COVID-19 (dated by TCRdb to 2019 to 2021). The study in broad terms: Samples from collaborators originated in the United States, Italy and Spain and spanned both the acute and convalescent phases of COVID-19. The material from the prospective study consisted of cDNA or gDNA derived from T cells, B-cell-depleted T cells, or PBMCs. Nearly every sample came with metadata listing a de-identified subject ID, COVID-19 status, age in years and sex. The repertoires were released in a freely available public database intended as a resource for research on the immune response to SARS-CoV-2. Where available, HLA class I and class II types were taken from metadata supplied by the sample provider and were not determined by assay-based typing. Samples came from the ongoing ImmuneRACE study (first 160 participants) plus 1,254 subjects from 6 global collaborators. The dataset comprised deeply sampled blood TCRbeta repertoires from subjects exposed to, actively infected with, or recovered from COVID-19. General findings and caveats noted by the study authors: The amount of clinical and demographic metadata varied by source and participant and was provided uncurated.

Whole blood was collected in K2EDTA tubes by collaborating institutions according to the institutions' own protocols. For TCRbeta analysis, collaborators shipped samples as frozen whole blood, isolated PBMCs, or DNA extracted from either of those sample types. In its sample, this clone was seen once. The specificity of this receptor is unknown. Per-base quality was not reported, and no clone a single base away is much larger than it. TCRbeta CDR3 regions were amplified from genomic DNA using the immunoSEQ Assay, a bias-controlled multiplex PCR. As for how the authors treated the data: The number of nucleated cells in each sample was estimated from the amplification of reference gene primers within the assay. To quantify the absolute abundance of each unique TCRbeta CDR3 rearrangement, sequence reads were collapsed and filtered. Productive Simpson clonality was computed per sample as the square root of Simpson's diversity index over productive rearrangements. TCRdb re-hosts the immuneACCESS table, in-frame sequences only. Its copies lack some clones; in the studies checked, an unresolved V gene accounts for under half of them, and the cause for the rest is not known. V and J calls and clone size come straight from that table; D and trimming were deduced from the DNA. Present in this sample are some 83,000 clones, around nine tenths of which were seen just once. The ten top clones hold about 8.5% of the sample.

The CDR1 and CDR2 encoded by the germline V gene are SNHLY and FYNNEI. At the junction V is shortened by 7 bases and J by 0 bases, with 10 bases in between. The CDR3 numbers 14 residues from cysteine through phenylalanine. The entry retains the CDR3 DNA only, 42 bases that are in frame from base 1. Recombination linked TRBV2 to TRBJ1-5, with the D gene not confidently named. The sequenced sample was peripheral blood. The sequence came from a man older than 75 with active or convalescent COVID-19. The nucleotides read TGTGCCAGCACGGGAGGGTATAGCAATCAGCCCCAGCATTTT. Translation gives CASTGGYSNQPQHF. Reference TRBV2 and TRBJ1-5 proteins supply the regions before and after the CDR3; the full variable domain is: EPEVTQTPSHQVTQMGQEVILRCVPISNHLYFYWYRQILGQKVEFLVSFYNNEISEKSEIFDDQFSVERPDGSNFTLKIRSTKLEDSAMYFCASTGGYSNQPQHFGDGTRLSIL.